The present T cell receptor beta chain was sequenced within a study of T cell responses to AZD1222 COVID-19 vaccine. Produced via immunoSEQ multiplex PCR; TCRdb's table is partial and in-frame only. This table has about 54,000 clones, roughly 90% appearing once. V was clipped by 2 bases and J by 4 bases, with 14 bases between them. Germline V gene lookup returns CDR1 MNHNS and CDR2 SASEGT. The CDR3 sequence is 15 residues long. The clonotype comes from an adult who received the AZD1222 COVID-19 vaccine. J is TRBJ1-1 and V is TRBV6-1; D is undetermined. The sequenced sample was peripheral blood, obtained 28 days after the second AZD1222 dose. The CDR3 DNA is TGTGCCAGCAGTGAACATAGTGGGTTCGGCACTGAAGCTTTCTTT. Amino acids: CASSEHSGFGTEAFF.